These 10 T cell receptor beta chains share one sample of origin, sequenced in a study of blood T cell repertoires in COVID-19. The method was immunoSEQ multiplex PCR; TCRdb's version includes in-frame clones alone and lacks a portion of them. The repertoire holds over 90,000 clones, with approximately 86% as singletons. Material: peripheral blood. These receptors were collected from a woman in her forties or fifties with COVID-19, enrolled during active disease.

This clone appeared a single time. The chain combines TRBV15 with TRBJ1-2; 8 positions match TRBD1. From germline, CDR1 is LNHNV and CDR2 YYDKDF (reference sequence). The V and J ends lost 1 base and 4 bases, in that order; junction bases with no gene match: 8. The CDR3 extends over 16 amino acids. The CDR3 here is CATSRGGTGKAYGYTF. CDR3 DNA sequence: TGTGCCACCAGCAGAGGGGGGACAGGTAAAGCCTATGGCTACACCTTC.

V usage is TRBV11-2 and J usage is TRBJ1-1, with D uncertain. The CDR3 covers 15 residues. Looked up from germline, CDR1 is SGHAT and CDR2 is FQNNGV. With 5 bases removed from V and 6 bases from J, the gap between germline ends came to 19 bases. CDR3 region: CASSPRVLNNAEAFF. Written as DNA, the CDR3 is TGTGCCAGCAGCCCTCGGGTCCTAAACAACGCTGAAGCTTTCTTT.

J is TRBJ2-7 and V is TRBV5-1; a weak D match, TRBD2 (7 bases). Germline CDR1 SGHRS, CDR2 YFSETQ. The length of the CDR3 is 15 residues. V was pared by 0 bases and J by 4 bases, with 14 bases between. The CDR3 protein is CASSLDVAGAYEQYF. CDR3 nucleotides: TGCGCCAGCAGCTTGGATGTGGCGGGGGCATACGAGCAGTACTTC.

CDR3 amino acids: CASSSGSGTREQFF. CDR3 bases: TGTGCCAGCAGCTCCGGCTCCGGGACTCGTGAGCAGTTCTTC. The V gene is TRBV7-3, the J gene TRBJ2-1, with D possibly TRBD2 on 6 matching bases. This CDR3 is built from 14 residues. V lost 4 bases and J lost 9, with 16 bases in between. Germline V CDR1 and CDR2: SGHTA, FQGTGA. Full variable domain (outside the CDR3, taken from reference TRBV7-3 and TRBJ2-1): GAGVSQTPSNKVTEKGKYVELRCDPISGHTALYWYRQSLGQGPEFLIYFQGTGAADDSGLPNDRFFAVRPEGSVSTLKIQRTERGDSAVYLCASSSGSGTREQFFGPGTRLTVL.

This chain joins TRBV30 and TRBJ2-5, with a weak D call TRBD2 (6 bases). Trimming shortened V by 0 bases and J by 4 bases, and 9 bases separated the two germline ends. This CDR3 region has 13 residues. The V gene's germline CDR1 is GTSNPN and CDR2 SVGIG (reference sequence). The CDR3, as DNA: TGTGCCTGGAGTGTAGTAGCGGCAGAGACCCAGTACTTC. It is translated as CAWSVVAAETQYF.

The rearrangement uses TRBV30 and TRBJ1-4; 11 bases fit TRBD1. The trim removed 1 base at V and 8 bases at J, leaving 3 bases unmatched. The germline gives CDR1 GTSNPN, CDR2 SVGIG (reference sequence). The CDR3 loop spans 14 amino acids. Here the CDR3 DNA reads TGTGCCTGGAGTGGGGGACAGGGGGGAGAAAAACTGTTTTTT. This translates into CAWSGGQGGEKLFF. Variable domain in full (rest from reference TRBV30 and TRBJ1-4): SQTIHQWPATLVQPVGSPLSLECTVEGTSNPNLYWYRQAAGRGLQLLFYSVGIGQISSEVPQNLSASRPQDRQFILSSKKLLLSDSGFYLCAWSGGQGGEKLFFGSGTQLSVL.

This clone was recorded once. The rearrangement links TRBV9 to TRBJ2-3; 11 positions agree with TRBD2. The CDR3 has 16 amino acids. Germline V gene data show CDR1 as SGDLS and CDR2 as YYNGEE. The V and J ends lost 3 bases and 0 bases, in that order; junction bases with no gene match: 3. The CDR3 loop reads CASSGSGGGSTDTQYF. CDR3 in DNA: TGTGCCAGCAGCGGTAGCGGGGGGGGGAGCACAGATACGCAGTATTTT.

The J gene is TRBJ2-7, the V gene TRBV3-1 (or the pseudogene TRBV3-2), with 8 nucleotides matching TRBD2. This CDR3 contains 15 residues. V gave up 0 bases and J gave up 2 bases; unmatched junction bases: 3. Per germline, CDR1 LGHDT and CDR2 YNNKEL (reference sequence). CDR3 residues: CASSQDPGGAYEQYF. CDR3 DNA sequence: TGTGCCAGCAGCCAAGATCCCGGGGGGGCCTACGAGCAGTACTTC.

CDR3 region: CASIRTATNEKLFF. The DNA of the CDR3 is TGTGCCAGCATAAGGACAGCAACTAATGAAAAACTGTTTTTT. The genes are TRBV2 and TRBJ1-4; TRBD1 is a possible D gene (6 bases). V lost 7 bases to trimming and J lost 0 bases, with 9 bases between them. There are 14 residues in the CDR3. Germline V gene sequence: CDR1 SNHLY, CDR2 FYNNEI.

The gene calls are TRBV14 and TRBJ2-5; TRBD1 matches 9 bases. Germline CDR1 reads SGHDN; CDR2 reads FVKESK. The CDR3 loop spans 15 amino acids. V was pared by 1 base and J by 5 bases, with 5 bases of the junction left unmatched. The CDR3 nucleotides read TGTGCCAGCAGCCAAGTCGGGACAGGGAGGGAGACCCAGTACTTC. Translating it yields CASSQVGTGRETQYF.